This T cell receptor beta chain is drawn from a study of T cell repertoires in cytomegalovirus infection. Overall study: HLA-B-restricted CMV epitopes that are well studied were used alongside recently identified HLA-C-restricted ones. CMV infection together with matching HLA type was indicated by public TCR beta signatures. Study conclusions and caveats: Dominant in the ex vivo response were TCR beta clonotypes restricted by HLA-C and specific for CMV.

Remarks on this clonotype: Its antigen is as yet unknown.

TCRdb itself ran the reads through MiXCR, one entry per CDR3 protein. The repertoire holds roughly 180,000 distinct CDR3 sequences, with about 20% as singletons. The clonotype originates from a human donor in good health (CMV status not recorded). Some clones in this sample may be carry-over from other donors' samples. The material was CD8+ T cells from cultured PBMCs, obtained from culture after CMV antigen stimulation.

The CDR3 is CASSYRGYTEAFF. CDR3 DNA: TGTGCCAGCAGTTATCGGGGGTACACTGAAGCTTTCTTT. The gene calls are TRBV6-6 and TRBJ1-1, with a possible D match to TRBD1 (5 bases). Germline V gene lookup returns CDR1 MNHNY and CDR2 SVGAGI (reference sequence). V was pared by 3 bases and J by 3 bases, with 8 bases between. The CDR3 runs 13 residues.